These 26 T cell receptor beta chains came from one sample sequenced in a study of T cell changes during pregnancy in multiple sclerosis. TCRdb's table, derived via immunoSEQ multiplex PCR, lists solely in-frame clones and lacks some. This repertoire shows 84,000 or so clones, approximately 94% found once; its top ten account for over 2%. Sample: peripheral blood, taken in the third trimester of pregnancy. These receptors were taken from a female donor with multiple sclerosis, enrolled in a pregnancy study.

This chain joins TRBV7-9 and TRBJ1-2; D remains unclear. There are 13 residues in the CDR3. Trimming pared 5 bases from V and 2 bases from J, leaving 9 bases between. Germline assignment: CDR1 SEHNR and CDR2 FQNEAQ (reference sequence). CDR3 loop: CASSMTPNYGYTF. CDR3 nucleotides: TGTGCCAGCAGCATGACACCAAACTATGGCTACACCTTC.

The chain employs TRBV11-2 and TRBJ1-4; 7 bases line up with TRBD1. The V segment lost 1 base and the J segment 8 bases; nucleotides outside the gene matches: 7. This CDR3 has 15 residues. Germline V gene sequence: CDR1 SGHAT, CDR2 FQNNGV. CDR3 sequence reads: CASSLGQGVGEKLFF. CDR3 in DNA: TGTGCCAGCAGCTTAGGGCAGGGGGTTGGGGAAAAACTGTTTTTT.

This chain joins TRBV11-2 and TRBJ1-2; TRBD1 might be the D (5 bases). This CDR3 is 13 amino acids long. V lost 5 bases, J lost 2 bases, and 9 bases lay in between. The germline V gene has CDR1 SGHAT and CDR2 FQNNGV. The CDR3 loop is CASSTTGNYGYTF. Here the CDR3 DNA reads TGTGCCAGCAGCACAACAGGCAACTATGGCTACACCTTC.

The V and J genes are TRBV6-6 and TRBJ2-2; 9 nucleotides line up with TRBD2. The germline gives CDR1 MNHNY, CDR2 SVGAGI (reference sequence). With V trimmed by 7 bases and J by 5 bases, 8 bases remained unmatched. The CDR3 runs 15 residues. The CDR3, as DNA: TGTGCCAGCAACCCGAAGCGGGGGGAAACCGGGGAGCTGTTTTTT. This encodes CASNPKRGETGELFF.

The chain links TRBV7-2 to TRBJ2-7; maybe TRBD1 (6 bases). V lost 0 bases to trimming and J lost 10 bases, with 16 bases between them. This CDR3 comprises 14 residues. The germline V gene has CDR1 SGHTA and CDR2 FQGNSA. The CDR3 DNA follows: TGTGCCAGCAGCTTAGCTGAGGGCAACAGGGTACAGTACTTC. This encodes CASSLAEGNRVQYF.

As to this clone: One end of the junction varies from germline; a read error may be responsible. V usage is TRBV4-1 and J usage is TRBJ2-7, with 7 positions matching TRBD1. This CDR3 has 13 residues. Germline loops: CDR1 MGHRA, CDR2 YSYEKL. As DNA, the CDR3 is TGCGCCAGCAGCGGGACAGCCTCCCACGAGCAGTACTTC. This gives the protein CASSGTASHEQYF.

V and J are TRBV9 and TRBJ2-1; TRBD1 is a possible D gene (5 bases). Trimming took off 2 bases at V and 0 bases at J, with 9 bases between the two ends. The CDR3 length is 15 residues. Germline V gene data show CDR1 as SGDLS and CDR2 as YYNGEE. In nucleotides, the CDR3 is TGTGCCAGCAGCGTTACAGGAAGCTCCTACAATGAGCAGTTCTTC. Its translation is CASSVTGSSYNEQFF.

This chain joins TRBV4-1 and TRBJ1-3, with D perhaps TRBD1 (5 bases). V gave up 0 bases and J gave up 2 bases, with 11 bases separating them. Germline values: CDR1 MGHRA, CDR2 YSYEKL. The CDR3 spans 16 residues. CDR3 residues: CASSQDAGPPGNTIYF. DNA for the CDR3: TGCGCCAGCAGCCAAGACGCGGGACCCCCTGGAAACACCATATATTTT.

This sequence joins TRBV10-3 and TRBJ1-5, with 7 bases aligning to TRBD1. The CDR3 spans 14 residues. Losses at the gene ends were 10 bases for V and 0 bases for J; bases not matched to a gene: 6. Germline loops: CDR1 ENHRY, CDR2 SYGVKD. Written as DNA, the CDR3 is TGTGCCACAAATACAGGGGATAGCAATCAGCCCCAGCATTTT. Translated, it gives CATNTGDSNQPQHF.

This sequence joins TRBV5-1 and TRBJ2-1, with TRBD1 matching 9 bases. The J segment lost 0 bases and the V segment lost 4 bases, leaving 2 bases of the junction unmatched. The CDR3 is 15 amino acids. The germline gives CDR1 SGHRS, CDR2 YFSETQ. The CDR3 nucleotides are TGCGCCAGCAGCCTGGGACAGGGCTCCTACAATGAGCAGTTCTTC. Encoded protein: CASSLGQGSYNEQFF. The full variable domain, in which reference TRBV5-1 and TRBJ2-1 provide the parts outside the CDR3, is KAGVTQTPRYLIKTRGQQVTLSCSPISGHRSVSWYQQTPGQGLQFLFEYFSETQRNKGNFPGRFSGRQFSNSRSEMNVSTLELGDSALYLCASSLGQGSYNEQFFGPGTRLTVL.

This sequence joins TRBV6-5 and TRBJ1-2; 12 nucleotides agree with TRBD1. Germline CDR1 MNHEY, CDR2 SVGAGI. V shed 1 base and J 6 bases; nucleotides not matched to a gene: 3. This CDR3 contains 15 residues. The CDR3 here is CASSYWGQGADGYTF. As DNA, the CDR3 is TGTGCCAGCAGTTACTGGGGACAGGGGGCGGATGGCTACACCTTC.

The gene calls are TRBV7-3 and TRBJ2-2, with 7 bases matching TRBD1. V trimming: 3 bases; J trimming: 3 bases; junction bases outside the gene matches: 1. This CDR3 comprises 14 residues. CDR1 is SGHTA, CDR2 FQGTGA, per germline. CDR3 sequence: CASSFGQDTGELFF. The CDR3 DNA is TGTGCCAGCAGCTTCGGACAGGACACCGGGGAGCTGTTTTTT. Drawing the rest from reference TRBV7-3 and TRBJ2-2, the complete variable domain is GAGVSQTPSNKVTEKGKYVELRCDPISGHTALYWYRQSLGQGPEFLIYFQGTGAADDSGLPNDRFFAVRPEGSVSTLKIQRTERGDSAVYLCASSFGQDTGELFFGEGSRLTVL.

This chain joins TRBV5-1 and TRBJ1-1, with 7 bases identical to TRBD1. This CDR3 contains 13 residues. Looked up from germline, CDR1 is SGHRS and CDR2 is YFSETQ. The V and J ends lost 2 bases and 4 bases, in that order; junction bases with no gene match: 2. The CDR3 DNA reads as TGCGCCAGCAGCTTAAACAGGGGCACTGAAGCTTTCTTT. It yields the protein CASSLNRGTEAFF.

The chain combines TRBV6-6 with TRBJ2-7; 11 bases align to TRBD1. Per the germline V gene, CDR1 is MNHNY and CDR2 is SVGAGI (reference sequence). Trimming took 5 bases from V and 6 from J; bases not matched to a gene: 9. The CDR3 consists of 15 residues. For the CDR3, the DNA is TGTGCCAGCAGTCTACACCGGACAGGGGGCTTCGAGCAGTACTTC. This sequence encodes CASSLHRTGGFEQYF.

This chain uses TRBV19 with TRBJ2-1; 7 nucleotides match TRBD2. This CDR3 is built from 15 residues. V shed 3 bases and J 2 bases; nucleotides not matched to a gene: 4. CDR1 is LNHDA and CDR2 is SQIVND in the germline V gene (reference sequence). CDR3 nucleotides: TGTGCCAGTAGTATCCAGCGGGGAGCCTACAATGAGCAGTTCTTC. Translation gives CASSIQRGAYNEQFF.

This chain connects TRBV29-1 to TRBJ2-1; TRBD2 matches 9 bases. V shed 3 bases, J shed 8 bases, and the junction held 11 bases outside the gene matches. The CDR3 contains 15 residues. Germline values: CDR1 SQVTM, CDR2 ANQGSEA. CDR3 loop: CSVELERGDFYEQFF. The CDR3 nucleotides read TGCAGCGTTGAGCTCGAGCGGGGGGATTTCTATGAGCAGTTCTTC.

The chain couples TRBV19 to TRBJ2-7, with 8 bases that match TRBD1. The CDR3 consists of 13 residues. Germline CDR1 reads LNHDA; CDR2 reads SQIVND (reference sequence). V trimming: 8 bases; J trimming: 3 bases; junction bases outside the gene matches: 6. The CDR3 sequence: CASSGTGVYEQYF. CDR3 DNA sequence: TGTGCCAGTTCCGGGACAGGAGTCTACGAGCAGTACTTC.

The chain joins TRBV5-6 to TRBJ2-1, with D possibly TRBD2 on 7 matching bases. The CDR3 is made up of 13 amino acids. Trimming stripped 4 bases from V and 9 bases from J, with 14 bases between. The germline CDR1 and CDR2 sequences are SGHDT and YYEEEE. CDR3 sequence: CASSPSGGVEQFF. The CDR3 region has the DNA TGTGCCAGCAGCCCCTCGGGGGGCGTTGAGCAGTTCTTC. Supplemented by reference TRBV5-6 and TRBJ2-1, the full variable domain reads DAGVTQSPTHLIKTRGQQVTLRCSPKSGHDTVSWYQQALGQGPQFIFQYYEEEERQRGNFPDRFSGHQFPNYSSELNVNALLLGDSALYLCASSPSGGVEQFFGPGTRLTVL.

The genes are TRBV18 and TRBJ2-2; D ambiguous. V lost 6 bases and J lost 3, with 11 bases in between. This CDR3 region has 14 residues. CDR1 and CDR2 from the germline V gene are KGHSH and LQKENI. This chain's CDR3 is CASSPQVDTGELFF. Here the CDR3 DNA reads TGTGCCAGCTCCCCTCAGGTTGACACCGGGGAGCTGTTTTTT.

V and J are TRBV9 and TRBJ1-1; D gene unclear. The CDR3 is 14 amino acids. V dropped 3 bases and J dropped 3 bases, with 12 bases sitting between them. The germline CDR1 and CDR2 sequences are SGDLS and YYNGEE. CDR3 in DNA: TGTGCCAGCAGCGGCACAGCATCTCACACTGAAGCTTTCTTT. As protein: CASSGTASHTEAFF.

The chain carries TRBV25-1 and TRBJ1-2; no firm D call. The CDR3 sequence is 16 residues long. Trimming left V 4 bases short and J 4 bases short, with 19 bases between. Per the germline V gene, CDR1 is MGHDK and CDR2 is SYGVNS. The CDR3 DNA follows: TGTGCCAGCAGTGGAGGGAGGGTGGGTGAGCTCTATGGCTACACCTTC. Its protein is CASSGGRVGELYGYTF.

In its sample, this clone was seen once. The gene calls are TRBV19 and TRBJ1-2; 10 nucleotides agree with TRBD1. Trimming removed 6 bases from V and 8 bases from J; junction bases left unmatched: 6. CDR1 LNHDA and CDR2 SQIVND come from the germline V gene (reference sequence). The CDR3 has 13 residues. CDR3 loop: CASRGDRGWGYTF. CDR3 DNA sequence: TGTGCCAGTAGGGGGGACAGGGGCTGGGGCTACACCTTC.

The V gene is TRBV7-9, the J gene TRBJ1-1; D not resolved. The V gene's germline CDR1 is SEHNR and CDR2 FQNEAQ (reference sequence). The CDR3 runs 14 residues. Trimming took off 0 bases at V and 7 bases at J, with 12 bases between the two ends. CDR3 in DNA: TGTGCCAGCAGCTTAGCGCGAGGGTTCGATGAAGCTTTCTTT. Its translation is CASSLARGFDEAFF.

The CDR3 loop reads CASSQVLAPFSNEQFF. The CDR3 nucleotides read TGCGCCAGCAGCCAAGTCCTAGCGCCCTTTTCAAATGAGCAGTTCTTC. V usage is TRBV4-1 and J usage is TRBJ2-1; TRBD2 might be the D (6 bases). The CDR3 runs to 16 residues. Trimming removed 1 base from V and 7 bases from J, with 17 bases in between. Looked up from germline, CDR1 is MGHRA and CDR2 is YSYEKL.

This sequence joins TRBV6-5 and TRBJ1-1; 7 nucleotides align to TRBD1. Looked up from germline, CDR1 is MNHEY and CDR2 is SVGAGI. V was pared by 2 bases and J by 1 base, with 7 bases of the junction left unmatched. The CDR3 contains 16 residues. Here the CDR3 DNA reads TGTGCCAGCAGTTACCTCTACAGGGGTCCGAACACTGAAGCTTTCTTT. Translated: CASSYLYRGPNTEAFF.

This chain links TRBV10-3 with TRBJ1-1, with D maybe TRBD1 (6 bases). This CDR3 is 12 amino acids long. Per germline, CDR1 ENHRY and CDR2 SYGVKD. V lost 8 bases, J lost 2 bases, and 9 bases lay in between. The CDR3 here is CAIGTPNTEAFF. Written as DNA, the CDR3 is TGTGCCATCGGGACACCTAACACTGAAGCTTTCTTT.